This is a list of T cell receptor beta chains from one sample in a study of immune evolution from preneoplasia to lung adenocarcinoma. Sequenced by immunoSEQ multiplex PCR; TCRdb stores in-frame clones only, minus some. The profile shows approximately 3,200 clones, more than 60% of them singletons. What was sequenced was FFPE adjacent normal lung tissue. The source is a person between 70 and 80 years old with lung adenocarcinoma. The CDR3 runs from the conserved cysteine through the conserved F or W. The order of the fields is D gene, J gene, V gene, clone size, CDR3 DNA, CDR3 protein. The D gene is left open where the match is weak. Clone size is given for some rows only: seen once, a few or many times, or a class if the clone is expanded.

d_gene: -; j_gene: TRBJ1-2; v_gene: TRBV28; abundance: few; CDR3nt: TGTGCCAGCAGTCGTGGGGCTCGTGGCTACACCTTC; CDR3aa: CASSRGARGYTF
d_gene: -; j_gene: TRBJ2-2; v_gene: TRBV6-6; abundance: once; CDR3nt: TGTGCCAGCAGTCTAGCGTCCGGGGAGCTGTTTTTT; CDR3aa: CASSLASGELFF
d_gene: -; j_gene: TRBJ1-2; v_gene: TRBV6-5; abundance: once; CDR3nt: TGTGCCAGCAGTTACAGGGGAGGTCCGGCTGGCTACACCTTC; CDR3aa: CASSYRGGPAGYTF
d_gene: -; j_gene: TRBJ1-5; v_gene: TRBV18; abundance: once; CDR3nt: TGTGCCAGCTCACCACAAGGGGATCAGCCCCAGCATTTT; CDR3aa: CASSPQGDQPQHF
d_gene: -; j_gene: TRBJ2-7; v_gene: TRBV5-6; abundance: few; CDR3nt: TGTGCCAGCAGCTCGTACCCCGACGAGCAGTACTTC; CDR3aa: CASSSYPDEQYF
d_gene: -; j_gene: TRBJ1-5; v_gene: TRBV7-9; abundance: -; CDR3nt: TGTGCCAGCAGCGCAGGGCCCGATCAGCCCCAGCATTTT; CDR3aa: CASSAGPDQPQHF
d_gene: -; j_gene: TRBJ1-3; v_gene: TRBV19; abundance: -; CDR3nt: TGTGCCAGTACTACGAACTTGGCCTCTGGAAACACCATATATTTT; CDR3aa: CASTTNLASGNTIYF
d_gene: TRBD1; j_gene: TRBJ1-1; v_gene: TRBV9; abundance: -; CDR3nt: TGTGCCAGCAGCGTAGCTTACAGGGGCACTGAAGCTTTCTTT; CDR3aa: CASSVAYRGTEAFF
d_gene: TRBD1; j_gene: TRBJ2-7; v_gene: TRBV5-1; abundance: once; CDR3nt: TGCGCCAGCAGCGCCGAACCTGGACAGGGCGGACGCGAGCAGTACTTC; CDR3aa: CASSAEPGQGGREQYF
d_gene: -; j_gene: TRBJ2-1; v_gene: TRBV7-8; abundance: -; CDR3nt: TGTGCCAGCAGCTTAGAAGGGTCAGTCTCTCTAAGGGGGGAGCAGTTCTTC; CDR3aa: CASSLEGSVSLRGEQFF
d_gene: TRBD1; j_gene: TRBJ1-5; v_gene: TRBV5-1; abundance: -; CDR3nt: TGCGCCAGCAGCCCAGGGGGCGGCGTTCAGCCCCAGCATTTT; CDR3aa: CASSPGGGVQPQHF
d_gene: TRBD1; j_gene: TRBJ2-7; v_gene: TRBV28; abundance: few; CDR3nt: TGTGCCAGCAGTCCAGGGACAGGGTTTGGGTACGAGCAGTACTTC; CDR3aa: CASSPGTGFGYEQYF
d_gene: -; j_gene: TRBJ2-1; v_gene: TRBV9; abundance: -; CDR3nt: TGTGCCAGCAGCGTAGCGGAGGGGCAGGGAGTCGCTGCGACTAAACAGTTCTTC; CDR3aa: CASSVAEGQGVAATKQFF
d_gene: -; j_gene: TRBJ2-7; v_gene: TRBV2; abundance: once; CDR3nt: TGTGCCAGCAGTGAACCCCCCAGGGGTTCTCCCTACGAGCAGTACTTC; CDR3aa: CASSEPPRGSPYEQYF
d_gene: TRBD2; j_gene: TRBJ2-1; v_gene: TRBV19; abundance: -; CDR3nt: TGTGCCAGTAGTCTAGCGGATTACAATGAGCAGTTCTTC; CDR3aa: CASSLADYNEQFF
d_gene: TRBD1; j_gene: TRBJ2-3; v_gene: TRBV19; abundance: -; CDR3nt: TGTGCCAGTAGTATGGGAGGGGACAGGGGGCCAGATACGCAGTATTTT; CDR3aa: CASSMGGDRGPDTQYF
d_gene: -; j_gene: TRBJ2-2; v_gene: TRBV7-9; abundance: -; CDR3nt: TGTGCCAGCAGCTTAGGAGGGGCAGGGGAGCTGTTTTTT; CDR3aa: CASSLGGAGELFF
d_gene: TRBD2; j_gene: TRBJ2-3; v_gene: TRBV30; abundance: once; CDR3nt: TGTGCCTGGGGGAGGGGGCTAGCGGGAGGCCTAGATACGCAGTATTTT; CDR3aa: CAWGRGLAGGLDTQYF
d_gene: -; j_gene: TRBJ2-7; v_gene: TRBV11-2; abundance: -; CDR3nt: TGTGCCAGCAGCCAACAGAGCTACGAGCAGTACTTC; CDR3aa: CASSQQSYEQYF
d_gene: -; j_gene: TRBJ2-2; v_gene: TRBV1; abundance: -; CDR3nt: TGCACCAACTATGATCCTGAGGGACCCGTAAACACCGGGGAGCTGTTTTTT; CDR3aa: CTNYDPEGPVNTGELFF
d_gene: TRBD2; j_gene: TRBJ2-5; v_gene: TRBV30; abundance: few; CDR3nt: TGTGCCTGGGAGTCACTAGCGGGAGCAGGTGAGACCCAGTACTTC; CDR3aa: CAWESLAGAGETQYF
d_gene: TRBD1; j_gene: TRBJ2-5; v_gene: TRBV7-3; abundance: -; CDR3nt: TGTGCCAGCAGCCCTATCACAGGGGGCGGATACCAAGAGACCCAGTACTTC; CDR3aa: CASSPITGGGYQETQYF
d_gene: TRBD1; j_gene: TRBJ2-3; v_gene: TRBV28; abundance: -; CDR3nt: TGTGCTAGCGAGGACAGGTTGGCAGATACGCAGTATTTT; CDR3aa: CASEDRLADTQYF
d_gene: TRBD1; j_gene: TRBJ1-3; v_gene: TRBV28; abundance: -; CDR3nt: TGTGCCAGCAAGAGGGACAGGGGCTCTGGAAACACCATATATTTT; CDR3aa: CASKRDRGSGNTIYF
d_gene: -; j_gene: TRBJ2-5; v_gene: TRBV7-7; abundance: few; CDR3nt: TGTGCTAGCAGCCGAGGACACGAGGGGGAGACCCAGTACTTC; CDR3aa: CASSRGHEGETQYF
d_gene: -; j_gene: TRBJ2-3; v_gene: TRBV18; abundance: -; CDR3nt: TGTGCCAGCTCAAAGGATACGCAGTATTTT; CDR3aa: CASSKDTQYF
d_gene: -; j_gene: TRBJ2-2; v_gene: TRBV5-1; abundance: -; CDR3nt: TGCGCCAGCAGCGGGGGACTGAACACCGGGGAGCTGTTTTTT; CDR3aa: CASSGGLNTGELFF
d_gene: -; j_gene: TRBJ1-4; v_gene: TRBV7-9; abundance: -; CDR3nt: TGTGCCAGCAGCCGAGGACTGGGAAATGAAAAACTGTTTTTT; CDR3aa: CASSRGLGNEKLFF
d_gene: -; j_gene: TRBJ1-2; v_gene: TRBV28; abundance: -; CDR3nt: TGTGCCAGCAGCTATGGATCTGGGGCTTTTTATGGCTACACCTTC; CDR3aa: CASSYGSGAFYGYTF
d_gene: TRBD1; j_gene: TRBJ2-7; v_gene: TRBV11-2; abundance: -; CDR3nt: TGTGCCAGCAGCTTAGATGGGACAGGGCACCACGAGCAGTACTTC; CDR3aa: CASSLDGTGHHEQYF
d_gene: -; j_gene: TRBJ1-2; v_gene: TRBV5-1; abundance: -; CDR3nt: TGCGCCAGCAGCCCCGGACAGCGGGATGGCTACACCTTC; CDR3aa: CASSPGQRDGYTF
d_gene: -; j_gene: TRBJ1-3; v_gene: TRBV28; abundance: -; CDR3nt: TGTGCCAGCAGTTTAATGAGTTCTTACGGAAACACCATATATTTT; CDR3aa: CASSLMSSYGNTIYF
d_gene: -; j_gene: TRBJ1-2; v_gene: TRBV4-3; abundance: few; CDR3nt: TGCGCCAGCAGCTTAGTTGGAGGGACTGATGGCTACACCTTC; CDR3aa: CASSLVGGTDGYTF
d_gene: -; j_gene: TRBJ1-2; v_gene: TRBV20-1; abundance: -; CDR3nt: TGCAGTGCGAACCCGTTGGGCGGCTACACCTTC; CDR3aa: CSANPLGGYTF
d_gene: -; j_gene: TRBJ1-1; v_gene: TRBV4-3; abundance: once; CDR3nt: TGCGCCAGCAGCCAAGACAGCCAGTCGGGGGCTCCGAGAGCTCTCTTT; CDR3aa: CASSQDSQSGAPRALF
d_gene: TRBD1; j_gene: TRBJ2-1; v_gene: TRBV5-4; abundance: few; CDR3nt: TGTGCCAGCAGCTTGAGACAGGGACGGAATGAGCAGTTCTTC; CDR3aa: CASSLRQGRNEQFF
d_gene: -; j_gene: TRBJ2-1; v_gene: TRBV30; abundance: -; CDR3nt: TGTGCCTGGCTCAAATCTAGCGCTTCCTACAATGAGCAGTTCTTC; CDR3aa: CAWLKSSASYNEQFF
d_gene: -; j_gene: TRBJ2-7; v_gene: TRBV4-3; abundance: -; CDR3nt: TGCGCCAGCAGCCAAGAAAGGGGGACCTCCTACGAGCAGTACTTC; CDR3aa: CASSQERGTSYEQYF
d_gene: TRBD2; j_gene: TRBJ2-2; v_gene: TRBV18; abundance: -; CDR3nt: TGTGCCAGCTCACCGCCTATCGACAGGTCGAGCGGGAGGGCCTATCTCGGGGAGCTGTTTTTT; CDR3aa: CASSPPIDRSSGRAYLGELFF
d_gene: -; j_gene: TRBJ1-2; v_gene: TRBV6-5; abundance: -; CDR3nt: TGTGCCAGCACGGGGTCGGGCAAGGACTATGGCTACACCTTC; CDR3aa: CASTGSGKDYGYTF
d_gene: -; j_gene: TRBJ1-2; v_gene: TRBV4-3; abundance: -; CDR3nt: TGCGCCAGCAGCCAAGAAGTAAGAGGTGGCTACACCTTC; CDR3aa: CASSQEVRGGYTF
d_gene: -; j_gene: TRBJ2-1; v_gene: TRBV9; abundance: -; CDR3nt: TGTGCCAGCAGCTTGACAGCAGGAATGGGCAATGAGCAGTTCTTC; CDR3aa: CASSLTAGMGNEQFF